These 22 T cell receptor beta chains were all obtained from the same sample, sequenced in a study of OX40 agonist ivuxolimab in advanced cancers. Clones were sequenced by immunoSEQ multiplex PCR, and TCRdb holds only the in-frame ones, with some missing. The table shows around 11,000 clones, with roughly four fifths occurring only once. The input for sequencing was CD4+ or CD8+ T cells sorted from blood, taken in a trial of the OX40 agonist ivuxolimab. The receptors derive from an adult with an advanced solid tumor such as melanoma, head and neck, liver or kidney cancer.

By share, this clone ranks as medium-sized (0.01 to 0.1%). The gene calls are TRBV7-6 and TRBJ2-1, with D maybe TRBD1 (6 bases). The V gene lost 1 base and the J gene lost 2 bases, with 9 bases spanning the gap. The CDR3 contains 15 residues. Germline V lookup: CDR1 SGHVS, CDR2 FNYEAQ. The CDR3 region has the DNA TGTGCCAGCAGCTTAGGGGCAGGGGCCTACAATGAGCAGTTCTTC. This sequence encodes CASSLGAGAYNEQFF.

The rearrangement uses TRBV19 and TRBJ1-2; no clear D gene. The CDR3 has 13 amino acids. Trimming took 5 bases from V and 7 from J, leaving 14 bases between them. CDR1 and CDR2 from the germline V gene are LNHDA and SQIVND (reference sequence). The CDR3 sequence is CASSYTSAGGYTF. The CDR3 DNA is TGTGCCAGTAGTTATACCTCTGCGGGTGGCTACACCTTC.

The DNA for the CDR3 is TGCGCCAGCAGCCCGACCCTGACAGGAACAGATACGCAGTATTTT. Translating it yields CASSPTLTGTDTQYF. The rearrangement uses TRBV4-1 and TRBJ2-3, with TRBD1 as a possible D gene (6 bases). The CDR3 runs 15 residues. Trimming removed 4 bases at V and 3 bases at J, with 14 bases between. Germline V gene lookup returns CDR1 MGHRA and CDR2 YSYEKL.

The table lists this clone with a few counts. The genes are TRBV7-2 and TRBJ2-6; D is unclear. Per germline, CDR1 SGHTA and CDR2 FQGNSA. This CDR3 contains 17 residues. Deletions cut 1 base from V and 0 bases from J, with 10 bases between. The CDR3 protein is CASSLGTRISGANVLTF. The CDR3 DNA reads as TGTGCCAGCAGCTTAGGTACACGCATCTCTGGGGCCAACGTCCTGACTTTC.

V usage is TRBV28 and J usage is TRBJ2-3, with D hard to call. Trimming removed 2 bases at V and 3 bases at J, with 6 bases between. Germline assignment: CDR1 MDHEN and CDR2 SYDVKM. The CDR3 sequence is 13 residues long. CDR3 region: CASSLIGTDTQYF. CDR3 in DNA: TGTGCCAGCAGTTTAATCGGGACAGATACGCAGTATTTT.

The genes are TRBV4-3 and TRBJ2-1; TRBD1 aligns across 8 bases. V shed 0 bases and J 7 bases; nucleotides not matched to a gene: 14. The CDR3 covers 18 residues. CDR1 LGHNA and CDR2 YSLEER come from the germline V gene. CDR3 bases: TGCGCCAGCAGCCAAGATAGGGTCCGAGGGACAGGCTTAAATGAGCAGTTCTTC. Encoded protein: CASSQDRVRGTGLNEQFF.

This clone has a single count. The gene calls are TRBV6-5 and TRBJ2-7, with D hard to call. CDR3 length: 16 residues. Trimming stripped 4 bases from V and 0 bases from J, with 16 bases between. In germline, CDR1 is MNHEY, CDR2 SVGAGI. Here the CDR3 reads CASSLSRSLHSYEQYF. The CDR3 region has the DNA TGTGCCAGCAGTTTGAGTCGCTCGCTACACTCCTACGAGCAGTACTTC.

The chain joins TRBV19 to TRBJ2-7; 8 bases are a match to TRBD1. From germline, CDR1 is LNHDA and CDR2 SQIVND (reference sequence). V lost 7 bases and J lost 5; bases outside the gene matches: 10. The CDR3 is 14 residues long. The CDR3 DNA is TGTGCCAGTAATTCCAGGGGGCAGACCCACGAGCAGTACTTC. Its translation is CASNSRGQTHEQYF. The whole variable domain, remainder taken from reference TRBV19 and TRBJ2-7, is DGGITQSPKYLFRKEGQNVTLSCEQNLNHDAMYWYRQDPGQGLRLIYYSQIVNDFQKGDIAEGYSVSREKKESFPLTVTSAQKNPTAFYLCASNSRGQTHEQYFGPGTRLTVT.

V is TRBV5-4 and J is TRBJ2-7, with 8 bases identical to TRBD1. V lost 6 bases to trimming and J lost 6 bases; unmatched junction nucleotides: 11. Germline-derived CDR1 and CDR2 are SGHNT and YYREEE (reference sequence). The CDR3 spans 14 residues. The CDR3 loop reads CASTKTGEPVEQYF. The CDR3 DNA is TGTGCCAGCACCAAGACAGGGGAGCCCGTCGAGCAGTACTTC.

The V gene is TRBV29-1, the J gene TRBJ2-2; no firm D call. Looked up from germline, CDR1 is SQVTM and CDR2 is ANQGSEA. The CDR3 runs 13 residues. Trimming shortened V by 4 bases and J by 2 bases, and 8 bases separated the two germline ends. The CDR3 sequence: CSVVDGNTGELFF. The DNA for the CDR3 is TGCAGCGTTGTAGACGGAAACACCGGGGAGCTGTTTTTT.

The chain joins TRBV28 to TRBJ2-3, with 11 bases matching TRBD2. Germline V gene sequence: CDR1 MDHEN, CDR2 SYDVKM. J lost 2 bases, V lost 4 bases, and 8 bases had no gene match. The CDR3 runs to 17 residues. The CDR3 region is CASSYPASGRTTDTQYF. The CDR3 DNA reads TGTGCCAGCAGTTACCCCGCTAGCGGGAGGACCACAGATACGCAGTATTTT.

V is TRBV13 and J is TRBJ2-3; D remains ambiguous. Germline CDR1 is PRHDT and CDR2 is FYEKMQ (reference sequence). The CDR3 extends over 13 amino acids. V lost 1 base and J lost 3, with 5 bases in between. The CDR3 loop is CASSLVGTDTQYF. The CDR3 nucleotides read TGTGCCAGCAGCTTAGTCGGGACAGATACGCAGTATTTT.

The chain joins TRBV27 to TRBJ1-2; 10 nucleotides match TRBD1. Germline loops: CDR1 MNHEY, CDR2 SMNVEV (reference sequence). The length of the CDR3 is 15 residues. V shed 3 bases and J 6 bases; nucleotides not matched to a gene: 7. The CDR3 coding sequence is TGTGCCAGCAGTTTTGACAGGGGGCTAACGGATGGCTACACCTTC. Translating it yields CASSFDRGLTDGYTF.

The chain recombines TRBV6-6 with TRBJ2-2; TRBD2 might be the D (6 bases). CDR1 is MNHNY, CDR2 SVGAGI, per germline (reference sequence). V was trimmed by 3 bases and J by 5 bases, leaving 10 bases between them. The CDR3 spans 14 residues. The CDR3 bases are TGTGCCAGCAGTTATGATAGCGGAACCGGGGAGCTGTTTTTT. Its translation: CASSYDSGTGELFF.

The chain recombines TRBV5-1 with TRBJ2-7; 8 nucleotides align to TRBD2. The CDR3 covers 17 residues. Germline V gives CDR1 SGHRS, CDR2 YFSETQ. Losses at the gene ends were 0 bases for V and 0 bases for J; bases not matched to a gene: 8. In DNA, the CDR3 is TGCGCCAGCAGCTTGGGCCGGACTAGCAGGAGCTCCTACGAGCAGTACTTC. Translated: CASSLGRTSRSSYEQYF.

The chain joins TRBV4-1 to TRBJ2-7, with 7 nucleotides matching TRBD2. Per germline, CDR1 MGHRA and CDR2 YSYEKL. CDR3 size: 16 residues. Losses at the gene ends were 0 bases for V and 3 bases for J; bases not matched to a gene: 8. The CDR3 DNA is TGCGCCAGCAGCCAAGATGGCGGGGGAATACACTACGAGCAGTACTTC. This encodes CASSQDGGGIHYEQYF.

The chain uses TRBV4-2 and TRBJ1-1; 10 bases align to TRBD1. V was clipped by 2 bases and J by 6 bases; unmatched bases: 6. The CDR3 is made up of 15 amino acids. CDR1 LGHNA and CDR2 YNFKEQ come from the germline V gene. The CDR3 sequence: CASSQTGTGAPEAFF. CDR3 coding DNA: TGTGCCAGCAGCCAAACCGGGACAGGGGCCCCTGAAGCTTTCTTT.

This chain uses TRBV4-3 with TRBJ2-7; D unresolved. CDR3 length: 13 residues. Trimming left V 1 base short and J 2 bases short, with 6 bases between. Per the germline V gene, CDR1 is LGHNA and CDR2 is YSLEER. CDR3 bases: TGCGCCAGCAGCCAAGGGATGGCCTACGAGCAGTACTTC. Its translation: CASSQGMAYEQYF.

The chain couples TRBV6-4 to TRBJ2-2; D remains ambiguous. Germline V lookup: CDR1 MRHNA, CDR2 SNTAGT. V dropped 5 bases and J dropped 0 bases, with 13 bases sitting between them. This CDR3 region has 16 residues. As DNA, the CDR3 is TGTGCCAGCAGTTACCGCCCACCTTCGAACACCGGGGAGCTGTTTTTT. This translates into CASSYRPPSNTGELFF.

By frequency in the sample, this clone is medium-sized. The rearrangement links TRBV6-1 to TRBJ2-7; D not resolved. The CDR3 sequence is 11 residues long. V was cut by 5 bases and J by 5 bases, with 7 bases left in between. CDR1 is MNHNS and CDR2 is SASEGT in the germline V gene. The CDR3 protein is CASSYPDEQYF. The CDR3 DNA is TGTGCCAGCAGTTACCCGGACGAGCAGTACTTC.

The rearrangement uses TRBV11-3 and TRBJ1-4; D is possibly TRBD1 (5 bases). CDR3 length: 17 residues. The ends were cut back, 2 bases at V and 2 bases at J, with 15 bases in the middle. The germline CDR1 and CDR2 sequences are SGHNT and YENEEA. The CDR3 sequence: CASSLFGGGVTNEKLFF. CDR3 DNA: TGTGCCAGCAGCTTATTTGGCGGAGGGGTGACTAATGAAAAACTGTTTTTT.

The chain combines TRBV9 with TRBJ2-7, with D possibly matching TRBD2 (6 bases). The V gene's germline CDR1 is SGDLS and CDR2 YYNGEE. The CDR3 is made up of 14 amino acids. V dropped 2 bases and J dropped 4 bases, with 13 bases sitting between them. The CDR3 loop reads CASSVGGSGYEQYF. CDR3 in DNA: TGTGCCAGCAGCGTGGGGGGATCGGGGTACGAGCAGTACTTC.